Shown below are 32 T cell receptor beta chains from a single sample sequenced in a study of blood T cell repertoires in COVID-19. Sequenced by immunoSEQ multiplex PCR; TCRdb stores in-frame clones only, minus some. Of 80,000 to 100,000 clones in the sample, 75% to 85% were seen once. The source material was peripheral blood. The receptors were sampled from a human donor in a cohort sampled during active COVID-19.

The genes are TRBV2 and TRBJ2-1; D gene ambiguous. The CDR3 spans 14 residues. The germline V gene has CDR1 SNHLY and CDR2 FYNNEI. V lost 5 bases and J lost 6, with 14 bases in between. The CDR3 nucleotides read TGTGCCAGCAGTAGCTCAACGGTCGGCAATGAGCAGTTCTTC. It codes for CASSSSTVGNEQFF. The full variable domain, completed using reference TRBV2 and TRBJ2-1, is EPEVTQTPSHQVTQMGQEVILRCVPISNHLYFYWYRQILGQKVEFLVSFYNNEISEKSEIFDDQFSVERPDGSNFTLKIRSTKLEDSAMYFCASSSSTVGNEQFFGPGTRLTVL.

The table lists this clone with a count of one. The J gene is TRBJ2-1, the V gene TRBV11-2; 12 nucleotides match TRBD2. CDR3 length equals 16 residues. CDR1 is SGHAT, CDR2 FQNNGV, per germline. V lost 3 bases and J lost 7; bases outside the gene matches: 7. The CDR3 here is CASSFGLAGLGNEQFF. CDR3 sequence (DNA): TGTGCCAGCAGCTTCGGACTAGCGGGATTAGGGAATGAGCAGTTCTTC.

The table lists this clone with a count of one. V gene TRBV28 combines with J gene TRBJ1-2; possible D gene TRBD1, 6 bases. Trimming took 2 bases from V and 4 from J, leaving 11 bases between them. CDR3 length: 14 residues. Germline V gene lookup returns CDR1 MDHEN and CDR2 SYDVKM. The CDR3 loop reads CASSLTGPLYGYTF. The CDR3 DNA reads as TGTGCCAGCAGTTTAACAGGGCCGCTCTATGGCTACACCTTC.

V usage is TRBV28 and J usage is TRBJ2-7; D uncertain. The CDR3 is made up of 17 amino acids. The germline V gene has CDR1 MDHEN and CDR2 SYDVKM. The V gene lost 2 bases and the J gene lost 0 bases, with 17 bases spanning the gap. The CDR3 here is CASSLRWYRPDSYEQYF. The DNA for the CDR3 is TGTGCCAGCAGTTTAAGATGGTACAGACCGGACTCCTACGAGCAGTACTTC. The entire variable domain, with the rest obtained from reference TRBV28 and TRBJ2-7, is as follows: DVKVTQSSRYLVKRTGEKVFLECVQDMDHENMFWYRQDPGLGLRLIYFSYDVKMKEKGDIPEGYSVSREKKERFSLILESASTNQTSMYLCASSLRWYRPDSYEQYFGPGTRLTVT.

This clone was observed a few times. CDR3 residues: CASSYGTGNSPLHF. The CDR3 DNA is TGTGCCAGCAGTTACGGGACAGGGAATTCACCCCTCCACTTT. The chain uses TRBV6-2 or TRBV6-3 and TRBJ1-6, with 9 nucleotides matching TRBD1. Looked up from germline, CDR1 is MNHEY and CDR2 is SVGEGT. The V segment lost 2 bases and the J segment 7 bases; nucleotides outside the gene matches: 0. The CDR3 has 14 amino acids.

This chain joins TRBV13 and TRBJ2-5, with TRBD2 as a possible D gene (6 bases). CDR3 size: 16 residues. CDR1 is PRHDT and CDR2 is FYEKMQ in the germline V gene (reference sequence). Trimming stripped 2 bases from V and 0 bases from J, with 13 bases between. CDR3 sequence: CASSLRGGTYQETQYF. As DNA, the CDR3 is TGTGCCAGCAGCTTACGGGGCGGGACTTACCAAGAGACCCAGTACTTC. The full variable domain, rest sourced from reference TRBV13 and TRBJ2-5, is AAGVIQSPRHLIKEKRETATLKCYPIPRHDTVYWYQQGPGQDPQFLISFYEKMQSDKGSIPDRFSAQQFSDYHSELNMSSLELGDSALYFCASSLRGGTYQETQYFGPGTRLLVL.

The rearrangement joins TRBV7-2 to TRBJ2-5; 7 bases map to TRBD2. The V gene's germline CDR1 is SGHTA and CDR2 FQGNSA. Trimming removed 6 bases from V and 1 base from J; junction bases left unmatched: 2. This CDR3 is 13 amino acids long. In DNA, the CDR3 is TGTGCCAGCAGTGGGACTATCCAAGAGACCCAGTACTTC. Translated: CASSGTIQETQYF. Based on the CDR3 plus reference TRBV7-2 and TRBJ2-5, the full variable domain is GAGVSQSPSNKVTEKGKDVELRCDPISGHTALYWYRQSLGQGLEFLIYFQGNSAPDKSGLPSDRFSAERTGGSVSTLTIQRTQQEDSAVYLCASSGTIQETQYFGPGTRLLVL.

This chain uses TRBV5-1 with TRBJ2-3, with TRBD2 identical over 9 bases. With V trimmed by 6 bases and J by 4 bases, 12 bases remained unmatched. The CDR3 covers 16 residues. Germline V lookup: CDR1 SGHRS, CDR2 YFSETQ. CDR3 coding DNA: TGCGCCAGCACCAACCCCCTAGCGGGAATATCAGATACGCAGTATTTT. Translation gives CASTNPLAGISDTQYF. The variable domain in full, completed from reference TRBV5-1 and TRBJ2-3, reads KAGVTQTPRYLIKTRGQQVTLSCSPISGHRSVSWYQQTPGQGLQFLFEYFSETQRNKGNFPGRFSGRQFSNSRSEMNVSTLELGDSALYLCASTNPLAGISDTQYFGPGTRLTVL.

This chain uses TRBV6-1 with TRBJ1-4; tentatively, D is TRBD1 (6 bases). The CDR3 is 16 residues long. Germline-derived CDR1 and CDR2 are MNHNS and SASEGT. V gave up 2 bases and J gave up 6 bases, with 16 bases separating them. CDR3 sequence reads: CASSEPGRGRHEKLFF. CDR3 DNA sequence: TGTGCCAGCAGTGAACCGGGGAGGGGGAGACATGAAAAACTGTTTTTT.

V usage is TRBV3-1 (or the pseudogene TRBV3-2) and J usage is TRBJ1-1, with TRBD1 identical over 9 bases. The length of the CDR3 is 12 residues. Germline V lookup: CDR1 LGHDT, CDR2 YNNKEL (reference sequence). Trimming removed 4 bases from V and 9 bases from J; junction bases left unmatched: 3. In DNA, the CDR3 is TGTGCCAGCAGCCCCGGACAGGGGAAAGCTTTCTTT. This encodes CASSPGQGKAFF.

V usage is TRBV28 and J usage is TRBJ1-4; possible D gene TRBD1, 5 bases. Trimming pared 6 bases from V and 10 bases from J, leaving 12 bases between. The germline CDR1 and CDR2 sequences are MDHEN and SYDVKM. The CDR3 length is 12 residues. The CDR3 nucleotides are TGTGCCAGCAGGATCTCGGGGGGAAAACTGTTTTTT. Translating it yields CASRISGGKLFF.

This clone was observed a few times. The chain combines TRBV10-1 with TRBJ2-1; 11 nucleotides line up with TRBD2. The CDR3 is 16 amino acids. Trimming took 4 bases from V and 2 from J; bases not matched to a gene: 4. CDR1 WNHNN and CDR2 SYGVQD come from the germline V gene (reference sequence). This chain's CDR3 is CASSGGTSGTYNEQFF. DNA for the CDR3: TGCGCCAGCAGTGGGGGGACTAGCGGCACCTACAATGAGCAGTTCTTC.

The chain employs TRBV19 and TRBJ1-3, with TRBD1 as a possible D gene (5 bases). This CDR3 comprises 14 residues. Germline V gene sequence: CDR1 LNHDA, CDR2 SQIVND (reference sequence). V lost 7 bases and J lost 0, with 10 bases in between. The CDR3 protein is CASTQGSSGNTIYF. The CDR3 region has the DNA TGTGCCAGTACCCAGGGTAGCTCTGGAAACACCATATATTTT.

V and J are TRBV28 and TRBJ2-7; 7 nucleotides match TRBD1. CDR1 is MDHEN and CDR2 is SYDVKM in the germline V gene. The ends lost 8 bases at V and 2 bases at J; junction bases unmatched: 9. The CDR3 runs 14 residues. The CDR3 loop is CASGQGVFPYEQYF. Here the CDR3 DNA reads TGTGCCAGCGGCCAGGGGGTATTTCCCTACGAGCAGTACTTC.

The CDR3 reads CASSPTLRQGNNSPLHF. The CDR3 DNA sequence: TGTGCCAGCAGCCCCACCTTGAGACAGGGGAATAATTCACCCCTCCACTTT. The rearrangement joins TRBV5-4 to TRBJ1-6; 8 positions match TRBD1. Germline values: CDR1 SGHNT, CDR2 YYREEE (reference sequence). V was pared by 4 bases and J by 5 bases, with 11 bases of the junction left unmatched. The length of the CDR3 is 17 residues.

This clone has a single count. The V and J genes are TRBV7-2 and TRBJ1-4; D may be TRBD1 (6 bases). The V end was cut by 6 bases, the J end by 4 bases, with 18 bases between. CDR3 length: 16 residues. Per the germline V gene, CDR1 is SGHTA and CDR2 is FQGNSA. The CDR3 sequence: CASSAGAGLFNEKLFF. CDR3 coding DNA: TGTGCCAGCAGTGCGGGGGCCGGACTCTTTAATGAAAAACTGTTTTTT.

The CDR3 loop is CASSQYLVYEQYF. Here the CDR3 DNA reads TGCGCCAGCAGCCAGTATCTAGTTTACGAGCAGTACTTC. The rearrangement links TRBV4-1 to TRBJ2-7; D is ambiguous. CDR3 size: 13 residues. CDR1 is MGHRA and CDR2 is YSYEKL in the germline V gene. Trimming left V 3 bases short and J 4 bases short, with 10 bases between.

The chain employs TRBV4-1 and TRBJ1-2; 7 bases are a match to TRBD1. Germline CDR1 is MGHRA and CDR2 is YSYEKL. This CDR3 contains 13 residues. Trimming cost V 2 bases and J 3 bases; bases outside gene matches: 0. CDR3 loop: CASSQTGDYGYTF. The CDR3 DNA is TGCGCCAGCAGCCAAACAGGGGACTATGGCTACACCTTC.

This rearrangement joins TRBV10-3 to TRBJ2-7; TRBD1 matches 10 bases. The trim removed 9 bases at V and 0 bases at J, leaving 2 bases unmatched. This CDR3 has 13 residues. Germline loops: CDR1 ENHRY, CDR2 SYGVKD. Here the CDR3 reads CAIRDRGSYEQYF. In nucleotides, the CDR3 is TGTGCCATACGGGACAGGGGCTCCTACGAGCAGTACTTC.

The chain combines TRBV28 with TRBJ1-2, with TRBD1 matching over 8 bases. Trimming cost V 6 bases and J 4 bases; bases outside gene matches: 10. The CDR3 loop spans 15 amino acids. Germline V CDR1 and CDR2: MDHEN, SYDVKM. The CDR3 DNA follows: TGTGCCAGCAGCGGATCTTCAGGGGGCATCTATGGCTACACCTTC. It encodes CASSGSSGGIYGYTF.

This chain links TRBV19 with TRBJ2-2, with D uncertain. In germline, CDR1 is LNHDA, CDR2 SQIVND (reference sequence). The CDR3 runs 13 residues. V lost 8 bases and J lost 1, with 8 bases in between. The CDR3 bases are TGTGCCAGTCGTAGTCAGAACACCGGGGAGCTGTTTTTT. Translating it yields CASRSQNTGELFF.

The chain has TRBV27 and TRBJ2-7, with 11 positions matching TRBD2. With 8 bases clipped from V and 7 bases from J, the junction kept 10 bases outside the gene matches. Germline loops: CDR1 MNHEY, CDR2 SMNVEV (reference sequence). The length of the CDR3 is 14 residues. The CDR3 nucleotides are TGTGCCAGCTCCTATGGTAGCGGGAGGGGAGAGCAGTACTTC. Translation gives CASSYGSGRGEQYF.

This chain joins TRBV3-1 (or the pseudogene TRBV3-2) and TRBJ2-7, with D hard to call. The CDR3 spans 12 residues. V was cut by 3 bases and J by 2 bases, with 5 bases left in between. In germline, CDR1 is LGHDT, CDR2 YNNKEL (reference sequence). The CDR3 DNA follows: TGTGCCAGCAGCCACAGCGCCTACGAGCAGTACTTC. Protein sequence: CASSHSAYEQYF.

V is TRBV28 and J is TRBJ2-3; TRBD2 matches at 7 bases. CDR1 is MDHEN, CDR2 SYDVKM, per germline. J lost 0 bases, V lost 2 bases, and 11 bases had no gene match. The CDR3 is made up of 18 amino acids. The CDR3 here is CASSLGERLAASTDTQYF. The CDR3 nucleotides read TGTGCCAGCAGTTTAGGGGAAAGACTAGCAGCTAGCACAGATACGCAGTATTTT. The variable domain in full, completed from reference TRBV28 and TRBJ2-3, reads DVKVTQSSRYLVKRTGEKVFLECVQDMDHENMFWYRQDPGLGLRLIYFSYDVKMKEKGDIPEGYSVSREKKERFSLILESASTNQTSMYLCASSLGERLAASTDTQYFGPGTRLTVL.

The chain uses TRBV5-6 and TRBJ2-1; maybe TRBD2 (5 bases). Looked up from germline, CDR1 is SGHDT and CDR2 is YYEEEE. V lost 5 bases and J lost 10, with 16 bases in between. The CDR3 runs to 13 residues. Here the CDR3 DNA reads TGTGCCAGCAGGGAGGAGGTATTAGCGGAGCAGTTCTTC. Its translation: CASREEVLAEQFF.

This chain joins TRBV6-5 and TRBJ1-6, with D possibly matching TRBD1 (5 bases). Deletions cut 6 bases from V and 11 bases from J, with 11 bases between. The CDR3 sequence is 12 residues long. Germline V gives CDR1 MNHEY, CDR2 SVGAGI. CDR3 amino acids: CASRQARTPLHF. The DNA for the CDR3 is TGTGCCAGCAGACAGGCTAGGACACCCCTCCACTTT.

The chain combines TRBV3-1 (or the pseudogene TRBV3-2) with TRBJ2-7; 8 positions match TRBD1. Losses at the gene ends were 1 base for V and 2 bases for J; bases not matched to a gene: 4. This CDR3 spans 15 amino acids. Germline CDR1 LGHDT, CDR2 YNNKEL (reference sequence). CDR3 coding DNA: TGTGCCAGCAGCCAAGCCGGACAGGGCCCCTACGAGCAGTACTTC. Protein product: CASSQAGQGPYEQYF.

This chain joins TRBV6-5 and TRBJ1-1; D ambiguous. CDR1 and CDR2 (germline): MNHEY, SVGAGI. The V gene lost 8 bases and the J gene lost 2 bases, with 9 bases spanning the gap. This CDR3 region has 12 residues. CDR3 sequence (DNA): TGTGCCAGCGGCAAGATCAACACTGAAGCTTTCTTT. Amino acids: CASGKINTEAFF.

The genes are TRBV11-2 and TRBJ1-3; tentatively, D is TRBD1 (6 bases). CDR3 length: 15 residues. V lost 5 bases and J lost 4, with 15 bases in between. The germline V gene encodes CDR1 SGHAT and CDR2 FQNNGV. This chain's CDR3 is CASSIRGAIGNTIYF. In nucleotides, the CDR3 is TGTGCCAGCAGCATCAGGGGAGCTATAGGAAACACCATATATTTT.

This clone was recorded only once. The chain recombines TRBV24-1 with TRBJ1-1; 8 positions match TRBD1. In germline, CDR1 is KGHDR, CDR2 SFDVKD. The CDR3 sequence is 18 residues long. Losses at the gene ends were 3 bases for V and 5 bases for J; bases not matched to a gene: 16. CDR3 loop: CATSDLTGGRRWRTEAFF. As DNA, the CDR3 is TGTGCCACCAGTGATCTAACAGGGGGGAGGAGATGGAGGACTGAAGCTTTCTTT.

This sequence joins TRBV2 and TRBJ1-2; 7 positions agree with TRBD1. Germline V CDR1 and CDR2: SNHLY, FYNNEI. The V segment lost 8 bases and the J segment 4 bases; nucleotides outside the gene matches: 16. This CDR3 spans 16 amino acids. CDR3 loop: CASLLITDRAGYGYTF. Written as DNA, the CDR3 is TGTGCCAGCCTCTTAATAACTGACAGGGCCGGCTATGGCTACACCTTC.

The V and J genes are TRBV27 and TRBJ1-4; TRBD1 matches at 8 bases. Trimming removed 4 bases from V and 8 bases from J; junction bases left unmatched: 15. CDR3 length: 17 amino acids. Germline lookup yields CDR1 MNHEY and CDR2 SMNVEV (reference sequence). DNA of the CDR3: TGTGCCAGCAGTTCGGTCCCGGGACAGGTTAGAGGGGAAAAACTGTTTTTT. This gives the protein CASSSVPGQVRGEKLFF.